This paragraph covers one T cell receptor (beta chain) sequence. Repertoires were generated with immunoSEQ multiplex PCR, while TCRdb's copy carries only in-frame clones and drops some. The repertoire includes roughly 500,000 clones, roughly 90% of them detected once, and 1.8% sits in the top ten. This sample is part of a study of blood T cell repertoires in COVID-19. Background on the study: T cells, B-cell-depleted T cells, or PBMCs provided the cDNA or gDNA that served as material.

The recovered donors of Cohort 3 showed two negative PCRs, clearance, or symptom resolution. Looked up from germline, CDR1 is DFQATT and CDR2 is SNEGSKA (reference sequence). The CDR3 spans 14 residues. Trimming cost V 3 bases and J 7 bases, with 15 bases left between them. The sequencing input was PBMCs or T cells enriched from blood (not recorded which). This TCR came from a middle-aged woman who had recovered from COVID-19. The J gene is TRBJ1-4, the V gene TRBV20-1; TRBD1 is a possible D gene (5 bases). The DNA of the CDR3 is TGCAGTGCTAGTTATCCCCGTCAGGGTGAAAAACTGTTTTTT. Residues: CSASYPRQGEKLFF.